These 19 T cell receptor beta chains share one sample of origin, sequenced in a study of blood T cell repertoires in COVID-19. Clones were read by immunoSEQ multiplex PCR, and TCRdb kept only the in-frame ones, dropping some. Here the sample spans 150,000 to 250,000 clones, roughly 82% being singletons. The source material was PBMCs or T cells enriched from blood (not recorded which). These receptors originate from a man aged 40-50 years who had recovered from COVID-19.

The CDR3 region has the DNA TGTGCCACCAGTGCGGAGCAGAGCAATCAGCCCCAGCATTTT. Translating gives CATSAEQSNQPQHF. The gene calls are TRBV24-1 and TRBJ1-5; D is unclear. Germline loops: CDR1 KGHDR, CDR2 SFDVKD. The germline V and J ends were trimmed by 5 bases and 1 base, with 8 bases remaining between them. The CDR3 spans 14 residues.

This sequence joins TRBV5-4 and TRBJ2-7; 10 bases fit TRBD1. V was clipped by 4 bases and J by 5 bases; unmatched bases: 9. The CDR3 length is 15 residues. Germline CDR1 reads SGHNT; CDR2 reads YYREEE (reference sequence). CDR3 sequence: CASSPTRDRGHEQYF. CDR3 bases: TGTGCCAGCAGCCCAACGCGGGACAGGGGCCACGAGCAGTACTTC.

The V and J genes are TRBV30 and TRBJ2-4; 7 positions match TRBD2. The CDR3 consists of 17 residues. Per germline, CDR1 GTSNPN and CDR2 SVGIG (reference sequence). Germline trimming cut 1 base from V and 0 bases from J; bases unmatched to any gene: 9. The CDR3 loop reads CAWSALGGKLAKNIQYF. In DNA form, the CDR3 reads TGTGCCTGGAGTGCCTTGGGGGGGAAGTTAGCCAAAAACATTCAGTACTTC.

The chain carries TRBV30 and TRBJ2-5; 8 bases match TRBD2. The CDR3 has 14 amino acids. Germline loops: CDR1 GTSNPN, CDR2 SVGIG (reference sequence). This CDR3 reads CAGGVSGIKETQYF. As DNA, the CDR3 is TGTGCTGGGGGGGTTAGCGGGATTAAAGAGACCCAGTACTTC.

This clone occurred once. The chain uses TRBV3-1 (or the pseudogene TRBV3-2) and TRBJ1-3, with no clear D. In germline, CDR1 is LGHDT, CDR2 YNNKEL (reference sequence). The CDR3 consists of 15 residues. V was trimmed by 0 bases and J by 0 bases, leaving 6 bases between them. CDR3 in amino acids: CASSQEGDSGNTIYF. In nucleotides, the CDR3 is TGTGCCAGCAGCCAAGAAGGAGACTCTGGAAACACCATATATTTT.

The chain combines TRBV7-2 with TRBJ1-1, with D uncertain. CDR3 length: 13 residues. Deletions cut 4 bases from V and 5 bases from J, with 11 bases between. Germline-derived CDR1 and CDR2 are SGHTA and FQGNSA. CDR3 region: CASSSLFQTEAFF. CDR3 DNA: TGTGCCAGCAGCTCCCTTTTCCAGACTGAAGCTTTCTTT. Based on the CDR3 plus reference TRBV7-2 and TRBJ1-1, the full variable domain is GAGVSQSPSNKVTEKGKDVELRCDPISGHTALYWYRQSLGQGLEFLIYFQGNSAPDKSGLPSDRFSAERTGGSVSTLTIQRTQQEDSAVYLCASSSLFQTEAFFGQGTRLTVV.

For this clone: The same CDR3 also results from other DNA sequences found in this sample. In DNA form, the CDR3 reads TGTGCCAGCAGCCGCACGGGAGCCTCCTACAATGAGCAGTTCTTC. Its protein product is CASSRTGASYNEQFF. The chain uses TRBV3-1 (or the pseudogene TRBV3-2) and TRBJ2-1, with D tentatively TRBD2 (6 bases). The CDR3 totals 15 residues. From germline, CDR1 is LGHDT and CDR2 YNNKEL (reference sequence). Trimming removed 4 bases from V and 0 bases from J, with 10 bases in between.

V usage is TRBV12-3 or TRBV12-4 and J usage is TRBJ2-1; 7 positions agree with TRBD1. The CDR3 totals 11 residues. V was clipped by 1 base and J by 16 bases; unmatched bases: 4. This CDR3 reads CASSLGQGEFF. The DNA of the CDR3 is TGTGCCAGCAGTTTAGGCCAGGGGGAATTCTTC.

Only a few counts were recorded for this clone. The J gene is TRBJ1-5, the V gene TRBV19; possibly TRBD1 for D (6 bases). Germline V gene lookup returns CDR1 LNHDA and CDR2 SQIVND (reference sequence). V lost 3 bases and J 1 base, leaving 16 bases between the germline ends. The length of the CDR3 is 17 residues. The CDR3 region is CASSIDGADSSNQPQHF. The CDR3 region has the DNA TGTGCCAGTAGTATCGACGGAGCGGACAGCAGCAATCAGCCCCAGCATTTT.

This chain uses TRBV7-9 with TRBJ1-1; a weak D match, TRBD1 (6 bases). Per the germline V gene, CDR1 is SEHNR and CDR2 is FQNEAQ (reference sequence). Trimming left V 3 bases short and J 6 bases short, with 11 bases between. The CDR3 runs 13 residues. The CDR3 spells CASSFLQGPEAFF. CDR3 nucleotides: TGTGCCAGCAGCTTCCTACAGGGACCTGAAGCTTTCTTT.

This clone was seen only a few times. The chain links TRBV18 to TRBJ2-3, with D possibly being TRBD2 (5 bases). The CDR3 has 15 residues. Germline V gene data show CDR1 as KGHSH and CDR2 as LQKENI. Deletions cut 2 bases from V and 5 bases from J, with 14 bases between. The CDR3 sequence is CASSPIPVSGDTQYF. CDR3 sequence (DNA): TGTGCCAGCTCACCAATCCCTGTCAGCGGAGATACGCAGTATTTT. Drawing the rest from reference TRBV18 and TRBJ2-3, the complete variable domain is NAGVMQNPRHLVRRRGQEARLRCSPMKGHSHVYWYRQLPEEGLKFMVYLQKENIIDESGMPKERFSAEFPKEGPSILRIQQVVRGDSAAYFCASSPIPVSGDTQYFGPGTRLTVL.

The chain couples TRBV29-1 to TRBJ1-1; tentative D call: TRBD1 (6 bases). Trimming took 7 bases from V and 0 from J, leaving 9 bases between them. This CDR3 has 12 amino acids. Germline CDR1 and CDR2: SQVTM and ANQGSEA. The CDR3 DNA reads TGCAGCGCCCAGGGGATGAACACTGAAGCTTTCTTT. Translation: CSAQGMNTEAFF.

The J gene is TRBJ2-4, the V gene TRBV18; D possibly corresponds to TRBD1 (5 bases). The length of the CDR3 is 16 residues. The germline gives CDR1 KGHSH, CDR2 LQKENI. V was pared by 1 base and J by 6 bases, with 16 bases between. Here the CDR3 reads CASSPRVQGTLNIQYF. For the CDR3, the DNA is TGTGCCAGCTCACCACGAGTCCAGGGAACCCTAAACATTCAGTACTTC.

The chain's CDR3 is CAWSVGLAVTDTQYF. CDR3 bases: TGTGCCTGGAGTGTCGGGCTAGCGGTCACGGATACGCAGTATTTT. J is TRBJ2-3 and V is TRBV30; 7 bases are a match to TRBD2. CDR1 GTSNPN and CDR2 SVGIG come from the germline V gene (reference sequence). The CDR3 contains 15 residues. Trimming at V came to 0 bases and at J to 6 bases, leaving 9 bases not matched to a gene.

In this sample, this clone turned up once. J is TRBJ1-3 and V is TRBV7-9, with TRBD1 as a possible D gene (6 bases). Germline V gene sequence: CDR1 SEHNR, CDR2 FQNEAQ (reference sequence). Trimming took 4 bases from V and 2 from J, leaving 6 bases between them. The length of the CDR3 is 13 residues. Here the CDR3 reads CASSWDTGNTIYF. In DNA form, the CDR3 reads TGTGCCAGCAGCTGGGACACTGGAAACACCATATATTTT. Full variable domain (remainder filled in from reference TRBV7-9 and TRBJ1-3): DTGVSQNPRHKITKRGQNVTFRCDPISEHNRLYWYRQTLGQGPEFLTYFQNEAQLEKSRLLSDRFSAERPKGSFSTLEIQRTEQGDSAMYLCASSWDTGNTIYFGEGSWLTVV.

This rearrangement joins TRBV28 to TRBJ2-5, with D maybe TRBD2 (5 bases). V lost 4 bases and J 3 bases, leaving 12 bases between the germline ends. This CDR3 is 14 amino acids long. Germline CDR1 MDHEN, CDR2 SYDVKM. CDR3 loop: CASSSGGLKETQYF. The DNA for the CDR3 is TGTGCCAGCAGTTCTGGAGGACTTAAAGAGACCCAGTACTTC.

The chain couples TRBV7-3 to TRBJ2-1; TRBD2 matches at 7 bases. From germline, CDR1 is SGHTA and CDR2 FQGTGA. The V gene end was trimmed by 5 bases and the J gene end by 2 bases; junction bases not matched to a gene: 6. CDR3 length equals 15 residues. Here the CDR3 reads CASSLTGTTYNEQFF. CDR3 sequence (DNA): TGTGCCAGCAGCCTCACCGGGACTACCTACAATGAGCAGTTCTTC.

J is TRBJ1-4 and V is TRBV2; D gene ambiguous. Germline assignment: CDR1 SNHLY and CDR2 FYNNEI. Trimming removed 6 bases at V and 1 base at J, with 9 bases between. The CDR3 runs 14 residues. CDR3 loop: CASSPTITNEKLFF. CDR3 sequence (DNA): TGTGCCAGCAGCCCCACTATAACTAATGAAAAACTGTTTTTT.

The chain combines TRBV5-1 with TRBJ2-7; D gene unclear. Trimming removed 4 bases from V and 2 bases from J, with 16 bases in between. The CDR3 has 15 residues. Germline V lookup: CDR1 SGHRS, CDR2 YFSETQ. For the CDR3, the DNA is TGCGCCAGCAGCGGAACAGAGAAGTTCCCCTACGAGCAGTACTTC. Its translation: CASSGTEKFPYEQYF.